The text below deals with one TCR beta chain. Its specificity is not known. The data were taken from a study of cytomegalovirus exposure and HLA in healthy donors. Background on the study: Some 85 million unique TCRs from HLA-typed donors were held in an early data release. Study-level points and caveats: Reports state that TCR beta sequences accurately predicted most subjects' HLA-A and HLA-B alleles.

Trimming pared 2 bases from V and 7 bases from J, leaving 12 bases between. The CDR3 loop spans 14 amino acids. Germline CDR1 and CDR2: MNHNY and SVGAGI (reference sequence). The PCR ran on 60 Vbeta and 13 Jbeta primers. Sequencing used immunoSEQ multiplex PCR; TCRdb keeps in-frame clones, though not all of them. The profile shows roughly 180,000 clones, 80% to 90% of them singletons. The V and J genes are TRBV6-6 and TRBJ1-5; possible D gene TRBD1, 5 bases. Sequenced sample: PBMCs. This receptor was obtained from a woman between 18 and 29 years old in good health and CMV-seronegative. The CDR3 protein is CASSYTQGRQPQHF. The CDR3 nucleotides read TGTGCCAGCAGTTACACGCAGGGCCGGCAGCCCCAGCATTTT.